The clone carrying this T cell receptor beta chain was seen ten or more times. This sample stems from a study of shared clonotypes between healthy human individuals. The V gene lost 5 bases and the J gene lost 0 bases, with 12 bases spanning the gap. The CDR3 sequence is 15 residues long. The V gene's germline CDR1 is MDHEN and CDR2 SYDVKM. The table came from immunoSEQ multiplex PCR; TCRdb's copy has only in-frame clones and leaves some out. There are about 360,000 clones in the sample; about 70% occur only once, and about 10% lies in the top ten. The sequencing sample was made of memory CD4+ T cells sorted from blood. As for subset: CD45RA-negative fraction. The chain couples TRBV28 to TRBJ2-3; TRBD1 might be the D (6 bases). This TCR was sampled from a man in his thirties or forties in good health. CDR3 bases: TGTGCCAGCAGTCGGGACAAGCCTAGCACAGATACGCAGTATTTT. Its translation: CASSRDKPSTDTQYF.